This T cell receptor (beta chain) was observed in a study of T cell responses to AZD1222 COVID-19 vaccine. Germline V gene sequence: CDR1 SEHNR, CDR2 FQNEAQ (reference sequence). V lost 5 bases, J lost 5 bases, and 12 bases lay in between. This CDR3 comprises 13 residues. Assay: immunoSEQ multiplex PCR; the TCRdb copy retains only in-frame clones and omits some. The data show about 120,000 clones, 80% to 90% seen once. The sample here was peripheral blood, taken on day 0 of AZD1222 vaccination. The sequence derives from an adult in good health. The chain couples TRBV7-9 to TRBJ1-2; no definite D call. Written as DNA, the CDR3 is TGTGCCAGCAGCCACATAGGGTCTTATGGCTACACCTTC. Its translation is CASSHIGSYGYTF.